This entry describes one T cell receptor beta chain. Germline CDR1 is SGHVS and CDR2 is FQNEAQ. The CDR3 runs to 19 residues. The V and J ends lost 1 base and 0 bases respectively, with 22 bases between them. The data derive from a study of control samples from healthy donors and cancer patients. Assay: immunoSEQ multiplex PCR; the TCRdb copy retains only in-frame clones and omits some. The sample yields around 94,000 clones, over 75% seen once. Sequencing used blood. This chain joins TRBV7-8 and TRBJ2-7; the D gene is possibly TRBD2 (6 bases). This clonotype was sampled from a woman aged 18-30 years in good health. The CDR3 bases are TGTGCCAGCAGCTTAGAGGCGCTTCTAGCGACTGTTAGCTCCTACGAGCAGTACTTC. This codes for CASSLEALLATVSSYEQYF.